A selection of T cell receptor beta chains follows, all from one sample in a study of vaccination and CD4 T cells after COVID-19. MiXCR was run by TCRdb on the PCR reads, yielding one entry per CDR3 protein. The sample lists around 25,000 distinct CDR3 sequences, 25% to 30% occurring once. Antigens of these TCRs are unknown. The sequences come from CD4+ T cells from blood, cultured in vitro, collected about 7 months after SARS-CoV-2 vaccination. The receptors were sampled from a human donor who had recovered from COVID-19. Both conserved end residues are part of each CDR3. Size is stated for part of the rows, as once, few or many counts, or as a class when the clone is expanded.

TRBJ2-7 few TRBV27 CASGDGGAYEQYF
TRBJ2-5 . TRBV5-4 CASSLEIAGGQETQYF
TRBJ2-7 . TRBV10-3 CAISTGEEYEQYF
TRBJ1-2 few TRBV6-5 CASSYTANYGYTF
TRBJ2-7 . TRBV10-3 CAIRSGQSYEQYF
TRBJ2-1 many TRBV7-6 CASSPEGGAYNEQFF
TRBJ2-1 . TRBV10-1 CASSGSGNEQFF
TRBJ2-1 many TRBV24-1 CATSAPSGQGDGEQFF
TRBJ2-7 few TRBV20-1 CSARDLLGWVYEQYF
TRBJ1-4 . TRBV28 CATLKGTAGEKLFF
TRBJ2-7 few TRBV20-1 CSATVGSDEQYF
TRBJ1-1 few TRBV6-5 CASSYSDRGPEAFF
TRBJ2-7 . TRBV6-5 CASSYVASASYEQYF
TRBJ2-5 few TRBV6-1 CASSPLAGDQETQYF
TRBJ2-1 . TRBV2 CASRDISSYNEQFF
TRBJ2-7 . TRBV24-1 CATSGTNSNNEQYF
TRBJ2-4 . TRBV20-1 CSASRLAGNIQYF
TRBJ2-1 few TRBV24-1 CATRGPSRESYNEQFF
TRBJ1-5 few TRBV18 CASSPGTYNQPQHF
TRBJ2-5 . TRBV24-1 CATSAPGTGARETQYF
TRBJ1-2 . TRBV24-1 CATSDSMTGNYGYTF
TRBJ1-1 . TRBV2 CASMEGRVTEAFF
TRBJ2-1 . TRBV6-1 CASSGQADSYNEQFF
TRBJ1-2 . TRBV20-1 CSARDDGPVDGYTF
TRBJ2-3 . TRBV29-1 CSAPGLAGGIDTQYF
TRBJ2-7 few TRBV20-1 CSARGSVLRAGLMSGEQYF
TRBJ2-7 few TRBV6-1 CASTRDRGNYEQYF
TRBJ1-2 . TRBV28 CASSLKGSGYTF
TRBJ1-2 . TRBV28 CASSLWSPVMGTGELGYTF
TRBJ2-5 few TRBV25-1 CASSPRGAGQETQYF
TRBJ1-2 . TRBV7-9 CASSFLTGNGYGYTF
TRBJ2-5 few TRBV6-1 CASRRNGIEAQYF
TRBJ2-1 . TRBV20-1 CSARDRVGRVNEQFF